This T cell receptor (beta chain) was recovered during a study of blood T cell repertoires in COVID-19. Overall study context: PBMCs, B-cell-depleted T cells, or T cells were the source of the cDNA or gDNA that made up the material.

This CDR3 contains 14 residues. With 1 base removed from V and 5 bases from J, the gap between germline ends came to 9 bases. Per the germline V gene, CDR1 is LNHNV and CDR2 is YYDKDF (reference sequence). Authors' methods: Reference gene primer amplification gave nucleated cell count estimates. The table came from immunoSEQ multiplex PCR; TCRdb's copy has only in-frame clones and leaves some out. The V and J calls and clone size come from that table; D and trimming were worked out from the DNA. The sample carries approximately 100,000 clones, 84% recorded once. The J gene is TRBJ1-5, the V gene TRBV15; D perhaps matches TRBD1 (6 bases). The receptor was isolated from a woman aged 45-59 years with acute or convalescent COVID-19. The sample comprised peripheral blood. CDR3 sequence (DNA): TGTGCCACCAGCAGAGCTGGGGGCCATCAGCCCCAGCATTTT. It codes for CATSRAGGHQPQHF.